Listed below are T cell receptor beta chains from one sample, sequenced in a study of T cell responses to AZD1222 COVID-19 vaccine. Method: immunoSEQ multiplex PCR; TCRdb's copy keeps in-frame clones and lacks some. The repertoire holds approximately 150,000 clones, with more than 85% as singletons. This specimen consisted of peripheral blood, obtained on day 0 of AZD1222 vaccination. These receptors originate from an adult in good health. Both conserved end residues are part of each CDR3. Fields, in order: V gene, D gene, J gene, clone size, CDR3 DNA, CDR3 protein. D genes are given only for firm matches. Only some rows state a clone size, as once, few, many or a class for expanded clones.

TRBV5-5,.,TRBJ1-3,.,TGTGCCAGCAGTTACGGACAGTTCTCTGGAAACACCATATATTTT,CASSYGQFSGNTIYF
TRBV4-2,TRBD2,TRBJ2-3,.,TGTGCCAGCAGCCAAGAGGTACTAGCGGGAGGGGGAGATACGCAGTATTTT,CASSQEVLAGGGDTQYF
TRBV6-2/TRBV6-3,TRBD2,TRBJ2-3,.,TGTGCCAGCAGTAGGGGACTAGCCGTGGCCCAAGATACGCAGTATTTT,CASSRGLAVAQDTQYF
TRBV7-7,TRBD1,TRBJ2-5,once,TGTGCCAGCAGCTTAAGAAGGGACAGGGGACAAGAGACCCAGTACTTC,CASSLRRDRGQETQYF
TRBV20-1,.,TRBJ1-1,once,TGCAGTGCTAGTGGGGAGGGAGGATGGAACACTGAAGCTTTCTTT,CSASGEGGWNTEAFF
TRBV6-5,.,TRBJ2-2,once,TGTGCCAGCAGGCCTGCGGGTCGGGGTCCCGGGGAGCTGTTTTTT,CASRPAGRGPGELFF
TRBV25-1,TRBD1,TRBJ1-3,.,TGTGCCAGCAGTGACTCCCGGACAGGGGGTGACACCATATATTTT,CASSDSRTGGDTIYF
TRBV6-5,.,TRBJ1-3,.,TGTGCCAGCAAAGGGAGCACAGGGAAAAACACCATATATTTT,CASKGSTGKNTIYF
TRBV24-1,.,TRBJ1-5,once,TGTGCCACCAGTGGGTCACATCCCTTAGGGTACAATCAGCCCCAGCATTTT,CATSGSHPLGYNQPQHF
TRBV20-1,TRBD1,TRBJ1-1,.,TGCAGTGCTAGACGGGACAGGGAGGCTTTCTTT,CSARRDREAFF
TRBV3-1/TRBV3-2,TRBD2,TRBJ2-7,.,TGTGCCAGCAGCCAAGACCTAATACTAGCGGGAGGGGGCTACGAGCAGTACTTC,CASSQDLILAGGGYEQYF
TRBV7-2,TRBD1,TRBJ1-6,.,TGTGCCAGCAGGCGGGACAGGGGGTTATCGGGTGGCTCACCCCTCCACTTT,CASRRDRGLSGGSPLHF
TRBV5-1,TRBD1,TRBJ1-2,.,TGCGCCAGCAGCTCGGACAGGGAGGGAGGCTACACCTTC,CASSSDREGGYTF
TRBV5-6,.,TRBJ2-3,.,TGTGCCAGCAGCCTCGGACCTGGCTCAGATACGCAGTATTTT,CASSLGPGSDTQYF
TRBV7-9,.,TRBJ2-2,.,TGTGCCAGCAGACGGGACTTGAACACCGGGGAGCTGTTTTTT,CASRRDLNTGELFF
TRBV3-1/TRBV3-2,.,TRBJ1-6,.,TGTGCCAGCAGCGGGACGTTTTATAATTCACCCCTCCACTTT,CASSGTFYNSPLHF
TRBV7-2,.,TRBJ2-3,.,TGTGCCAGCAGCTTAGGCGCGAGCACAGATACGCAGTATTTT,CASSLGASTDTQYF
TRBV5-1,.,TRBJ1-1,.,TGCGCCAGCAGCTTGGACACTGAAGCTTTCTTT,CASSLDTEAFF